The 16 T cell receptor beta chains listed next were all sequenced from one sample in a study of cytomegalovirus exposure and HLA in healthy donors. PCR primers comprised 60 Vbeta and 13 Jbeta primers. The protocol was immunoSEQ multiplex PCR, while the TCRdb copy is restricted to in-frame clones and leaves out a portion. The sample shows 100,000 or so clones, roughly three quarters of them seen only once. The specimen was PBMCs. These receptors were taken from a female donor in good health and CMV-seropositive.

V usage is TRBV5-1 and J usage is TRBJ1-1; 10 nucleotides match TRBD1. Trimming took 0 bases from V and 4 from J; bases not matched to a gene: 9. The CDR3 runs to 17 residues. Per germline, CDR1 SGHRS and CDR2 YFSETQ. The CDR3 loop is CASSLVGTGVVGTEAFF. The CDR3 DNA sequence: TGCGCCAGCAGCTTGGTGGGGACAGGGGTAGTAGGCACTGAAGCTTTCTTT.

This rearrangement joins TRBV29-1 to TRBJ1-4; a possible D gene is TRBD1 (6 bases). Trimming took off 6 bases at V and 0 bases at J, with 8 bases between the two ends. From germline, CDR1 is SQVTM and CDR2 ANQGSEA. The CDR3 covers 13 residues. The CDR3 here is CSVEGATNEKLFF. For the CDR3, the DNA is TGCAGCGTAGAGGGGGCAACTAATGAAAAACTGTTTTTT.

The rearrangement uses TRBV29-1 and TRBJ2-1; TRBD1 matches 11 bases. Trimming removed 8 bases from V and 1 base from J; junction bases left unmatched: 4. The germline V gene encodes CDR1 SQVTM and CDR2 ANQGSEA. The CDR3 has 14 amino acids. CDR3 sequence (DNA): TGCAGCCCGGGACAGGGGGTGTCCTACAATGAGCAGTTCTTC. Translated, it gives CSPGQGVSYNEQFF.

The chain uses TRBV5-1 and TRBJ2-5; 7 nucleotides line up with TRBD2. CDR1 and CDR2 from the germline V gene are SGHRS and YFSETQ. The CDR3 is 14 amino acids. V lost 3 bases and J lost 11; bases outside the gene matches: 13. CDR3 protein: CASSSGLQAGEQYF. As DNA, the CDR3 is TGCGCCAGCAGCTCCGGCCTCCAGGCGGGGGAGCAGTACTTC.

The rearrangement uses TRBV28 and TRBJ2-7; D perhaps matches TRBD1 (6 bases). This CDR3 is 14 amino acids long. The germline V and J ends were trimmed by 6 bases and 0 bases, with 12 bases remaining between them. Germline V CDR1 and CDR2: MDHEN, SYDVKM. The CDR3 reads CASSLGHHSYEQYF. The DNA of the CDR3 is TGTGCCAGCAGCTTGGGACACCACTCCTACGAGCAGTACTTC.

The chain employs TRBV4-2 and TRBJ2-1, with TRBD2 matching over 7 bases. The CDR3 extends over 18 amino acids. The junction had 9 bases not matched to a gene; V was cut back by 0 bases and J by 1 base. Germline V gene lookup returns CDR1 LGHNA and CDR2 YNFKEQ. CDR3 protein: CASSQEAPSGESYNEQFF. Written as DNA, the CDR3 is TGTGCCAGCAGCCAAGAAGCCCCCAGCGGGGAATCCTACAATGAGCAGTTCTTC.

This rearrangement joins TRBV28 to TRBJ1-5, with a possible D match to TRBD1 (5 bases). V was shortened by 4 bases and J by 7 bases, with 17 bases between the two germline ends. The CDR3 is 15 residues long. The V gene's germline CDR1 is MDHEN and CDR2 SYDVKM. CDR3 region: CASSSGQGLEQPQHF. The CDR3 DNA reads TGTGCCAGCAGTTCTGGGCAGGGATTGGAACAGCCCCAGCATTTT.

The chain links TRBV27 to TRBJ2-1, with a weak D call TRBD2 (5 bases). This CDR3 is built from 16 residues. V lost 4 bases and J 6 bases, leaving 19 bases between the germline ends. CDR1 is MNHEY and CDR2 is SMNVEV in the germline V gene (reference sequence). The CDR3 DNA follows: TGTGCCAGCAGTTACCTGCGCGGGTTGGTATTCAATGAGCAGTTCTTC. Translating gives CASSYLRGLVFNEQFF.

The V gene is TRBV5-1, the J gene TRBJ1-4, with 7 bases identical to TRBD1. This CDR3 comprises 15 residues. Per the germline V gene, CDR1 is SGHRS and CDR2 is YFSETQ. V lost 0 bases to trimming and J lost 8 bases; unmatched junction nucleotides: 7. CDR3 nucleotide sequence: TGCGCCAGCAGCTTGGGAGACAGGGAGTTGGAAAAACTGTTTTTT. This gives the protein CASSLGDRELEKLFF.

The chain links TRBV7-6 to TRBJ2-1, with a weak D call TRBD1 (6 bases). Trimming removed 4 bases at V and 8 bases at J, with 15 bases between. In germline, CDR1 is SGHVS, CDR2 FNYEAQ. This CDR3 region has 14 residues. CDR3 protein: CASSWGPLLDEQFF. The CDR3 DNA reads TGTGCCAGCAGCTGGGGGCCCCTCCTGGATGAGCAGTTCTTC.

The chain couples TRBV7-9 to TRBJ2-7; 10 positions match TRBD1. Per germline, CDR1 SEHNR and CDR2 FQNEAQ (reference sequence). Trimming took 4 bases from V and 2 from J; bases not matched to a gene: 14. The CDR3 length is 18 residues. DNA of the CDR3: TGTGCCAGCAGCTACGGGACAGGGGTTGGGCGCGAAACCTACGAGCAGTACTTC. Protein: CASSYGTGVGRETYEQYF.

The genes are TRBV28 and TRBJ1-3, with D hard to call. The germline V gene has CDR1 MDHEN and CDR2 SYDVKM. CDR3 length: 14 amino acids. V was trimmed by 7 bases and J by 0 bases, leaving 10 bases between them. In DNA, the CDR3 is TGTGCCAGCAATTGGCGGGGCTCTGGAAACACCATATATTTT. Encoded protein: CASNWRGSGNTIYF. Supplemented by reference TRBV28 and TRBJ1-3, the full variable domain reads DVKVTQSSRYLVKRTGEKVFLECVQDMDHENMFWYRQDPGLGLRLIYFSYDVKMKEKGDIPEGYSVSREKKERFSLILESASTNQTSMYLCASNWRGSGNTIYFGEGSWLTVV.

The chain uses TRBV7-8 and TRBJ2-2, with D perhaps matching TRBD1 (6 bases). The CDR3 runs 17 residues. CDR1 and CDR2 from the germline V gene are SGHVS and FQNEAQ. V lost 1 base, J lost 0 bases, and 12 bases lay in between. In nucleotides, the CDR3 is TGTGCCAGCAGCTTAGGGGTCAACAGGGCGAACACCGGGGAGCTGTTTTTT. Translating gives CASSLGVNRANTGELFF.

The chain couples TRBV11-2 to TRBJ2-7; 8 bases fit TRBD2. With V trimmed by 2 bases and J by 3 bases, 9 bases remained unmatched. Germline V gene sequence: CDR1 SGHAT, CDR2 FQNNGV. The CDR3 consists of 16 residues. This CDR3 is CASSLMSGRAVYEQYF. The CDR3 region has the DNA TGTGCCAGCAGCTTAATGTCCGGGAGGGCCGTCTACGAGCAGTACTTC.

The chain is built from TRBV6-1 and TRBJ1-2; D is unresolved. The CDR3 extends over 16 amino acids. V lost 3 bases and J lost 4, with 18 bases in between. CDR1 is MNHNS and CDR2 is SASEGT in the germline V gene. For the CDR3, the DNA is TGTGCCAGCAGTGAGGTGAGACAAAGTCTTGGCTATGGCTACACCTTC. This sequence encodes CASSEVRQSLGYGYTF.

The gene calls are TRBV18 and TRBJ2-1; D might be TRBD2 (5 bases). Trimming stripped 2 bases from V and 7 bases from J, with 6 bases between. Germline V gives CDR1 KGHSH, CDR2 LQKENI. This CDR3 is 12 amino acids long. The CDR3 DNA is TGTGCCAGCTCACCAGAGGGAAATGAGCAGTTCTTC. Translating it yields CASSPEGNEQFF.